This is a list of T cell receptor beta chains from one sample in a study of blood T cell repertoires in COVID-19. Sequencing used immunoSEQ multiplex PCR; TCRdb keeps in-frame clones, though not all of them. The sample contains 250,000 to 300,000 clones, roughly four fifths of which appear only once. The sample comprised PBMCs or T cells enriched from blood (not recorded which). The receptors stem from a man in his forties who had been exposed to COVID-19. Each CDR3 is given with its conserved first and last residue. Fields, in order: J gene, V gene, D gene, clone size, CDR3 DNA, CDR3 protein. The D gene is left open where the match is weak. Clone size is stated in some rows and not others, as once, few, many or a class when expanded.

J: TRBJ2-5
V: TRBV24-1
D: -
size: -
DNA: TGTGCCACCAGTTATCACTTGGGCGAGACCCAGTACTTC
CDR3: CATSYHLGETQYF

J: TRBJ2-3
V: TRBV9
D: -
size: once
DNA: TGTGCCAGCAGCGTAATGACTTCCACAGATACGCAGTATTTT
CDR3: CASSVMTSTDTQYF

J: TRBJ2-7
V: TRBV3-1/TRBV3-2
D: TRBD1
size: -
DNA: TGTGCCAGCAGCCAGAGCCCCGGGACAGGGGGCGACGAGCAGTACTTC
CDR3: CASSQSPGTGGDEQYF

J: TRBJ2-5
V: TRBV4-1
D: TRBD1
size: -
DNA: TGCGCCAGCAGCGAAGGGACAGGGCCGAGTCAAGAGACCCAGTACTTC
CDR3: CASSEGTGPSQETQYF

J: TRBJ2-3
V: TRBV6-6
D: -
size: once
DNA: TGTGCCAGCAGTTACCCGGGTCTCCGGGGAGATACGCAGTATTTT
CDR3: CASSYPGLRGDTQYF

J: TRBJ2-1
V: TRBV6-1
D: TRBD1
size: -
DNA: TGTGCCAGCAGTGAATCGGTCGGGACAGGGTATGAGCAGTTCTTC
CDR3: CASSESVGTGYEQFF

J: TRBJ2-3
V: TRBV24-1
D: -
size: -
DNA: TGTGCCACCAGTGGACAGGTGACAGATACGCAGTATTTT
CDR3: CATSGQVTDTQYF

J: TRBJ2-5
V: TRBV30
D: -
size: -
DNA: TGTGCCTGGAGTATTGACAGAAAAATGGAGACCCAGTACTTC
CDR3: CAWSIDRKMETQYF

J: TRBJ2-5
V: TRBV5-6
D: -
size: -
DNA: TGTGCCAGCAGCTCCACCGGGGGTGCTGGGGAGACCCAGTACTTC
CDR3: CASSSTGGAGETQYF

J: TRBJ1-5
V: TRBV7-2
D: -
size: -
DNA: TGTGCCAGCAGCTTAGTTTCCGGGGGGGTTCAGCCCCAGCATTTT
CDR3: CASSLVSGGVQPQHF

J: TRBJ2-3
V: TRBV9
D: -
size: -
DNA: TGTGCCAGCAGCCCTCGACTAGGCTCTGGGCCTCTCACAGATACGCAGTATTTT
CDR3: CASSPRLGSGPLTDTQYF

J: TRBJ1-1
V: TRBV19
D: -
size: -
DNA: TGTGCCACCCACAGGGCAGGTCTCACTGAAGCTTTCTTT
CDR3: CATHRAGLTEAFF

J: TRBJ1-1
V: TRBV5-4
D: -
size: -
DNA: TGTGCCAGCAGCAGCGACAGCCTTTATACTGAAGCTTTCTTT
CDR3: CASSSDSLYTEAFF

J: TRBJ2-5
V: TRBV5-1
D: -
size: -
DNA: TGCGCCAGCAGCTTGGCCGCAGGGAAGGAGACCCAGTACTTC
CDR3: CASSLAAGKETQYF

J: TRBJ2-1
V: TRBV27
D: TRBD1
size: -
DNA: TGTGCCAGCAGTTGGGCAGGGGGTCTCAATGAGCAGTTCTTC
CDR3: CASSWAGGLNEQFF

J: TRBJ1-4
V: TRBV29-1
D: -
size: -
DNA: TGCAGCGTTGTGGCAGGGAGGGAAAAACTGTTTTTT
CDR3: CSVVAGREKLFF

J: TRBJ2-4
V: TRBV5-4
D: TRBD1
size: -
DNA: TGTGCCAGCAGCCTACCGGGACAGGGAAACATTCAGTACTTC
CDR3: CASSLPGQGNIQYF

J: TRBJ2-1
V: TRBV2
D: -
size: -
DNA: TGTGCCAGCAGTCTGGGGAGCCTCAACTCCTACAATGAGCAGTTCTTC
CDR3: CASSLGSLNSYNEQFF

J: TRBJ1-5
V: TRBV5-6
D: -
size: -
DNA: TGTGCCAGCAGCCGAAGAGGAGATCAGCCCCAGCATTTT
CDR3: CASSRRGDQPQHF

J: TRBJ2-3
V: TRBV13
D: -
size: -
DNA: TGTGCCAGCAGCTTAGGACTAGCTCGGGGACCGGATACGCAGTATTTT
CDR3: CASSLGLARGPDTQYF

J: TRBJ2-3
V: TRBV19
D: TRBD1
size: -
DNA: TGTGCCAGTAGTACGACAGGGGGAGGCACAGATACGCAGTATTTT
CDR3: CASSTTGGGTDTQYF

J: TRBJ2-1
V: TRBV6-4
D: -
size: -
DNA: TGTGCCAGCAGTGTTCAAGGGCGGGGTGAGCAGTTCTTC
CDR3: CASSVQGRGEQFF

J: TRBJ1-1
V: TRBV15
D: -
size: -
DNA: TGTGCCACCAGCAGGGACGGGATCGAGTTTGTAGCTTTCTTT
CDR3: CATSRDGIEFVAFF

J: TRBJ2-2
V: TRBV5-1
D: TRBD2
size: few
DNA: TGCGCCAGCAGCTTGGCCGGGGCGGGGGGATTCACCGGGGAGCTGTTTTTT
CDR3: CASSLAGAGGFTGELFF

J: TRBJ1-5
V: TRBV7-9
D: -
size: -
DNA: TGTGCCAGCAGCCCGCGGGGGGAGGGGATCGGGCAGCCCCAGCATTTT
CDR3: CASSPRGEGIGQPQHF

J: TRBJ1-2
V: TRBV7-9
D: -
size: -
DNA: TGTGCCAGCAGCTTGAACAGGGATGGCTACACCTTC
CDR3: CASSLNRDGYTF

J: TRBJ1-5
V: TRBV27
D: -
size: -
DNA: TGTGCCAGCAGTTTAAAGGGCCCGGGGGTCGGTCAGCCCCAGCATTTT
CDR3: CASSLKGPGVGQPQHF

J: TRBJ1-2
V: TRBV19
D: TRBD1
size: -
DNA: TGTGCCAGTAGTATCCGGACAGGGGGCTCCTATGTTGGCTACACCTTC
CDR3: CASSIRTGGSYVGYTF

J: TRBJ1-2
V: TRBV6-5
D: -
size: -
DNA: TGTGCCAGCAGCTCCCTCGGGAATGGCTACACCTTC
CDR3: CASSSLGNGYTF

J: TRBJ1-2
V: TRBV7-8
D: -
size: few
DNA: TGTGCCAGCAGCCGAAGGGCGGGGAATTTAGGCGTGGGAGGCTACACCTTC
CDR3: CASSRRAGNLGVGGYTF

J: TRBJ2-1
V: TRBV19
D: -
size: -
DNA: TGTGCCAGTAGTAGCCGTGGGGCGGTCAATGAGCAGTTCTTC
CDR3: CASSSRGAVNEQFF

J: TRBJ1-6
V: TRBV9
D: -
size: -
DNA: TGTGCCAGCAGCGTAGAGGAGGGGCGAAATTCACCCCTCCACTTT
CDR3: CASSVEEGRNSPLHF